Listed below are T cell receptor beta chains from one sample, sequenced in a study of T cells after posttransplantation cyclophosphamide. This table comes from immunoSEQ multiplex PCR, and its TCRdb copy is limited to in-frame clones, with some not included. The data contain some 9,000 clones, about 84% of them singletons. Here the sequenced sample was PBMCs, taken after allogeneic stem cell transplant with posttransplant cyclophosphamide. The source is a female patient in her forties or fifties who received an allogeneic stem cell transplant from an unrelated donor, was CMV-positive, and had no GVHD. Some T cells may trace back to the graft donor. Each CDR3 is given with its conserved first and last residue. The D gene is left open where the match is weak. A clone size is listed for some rows: how often the clone was seen (once, few, many), or a class if it is expanded.

. TRBD2 TRBJ2-4 TRBV7-9 TGTGCCAGCAGCTCCCTACTAGCGGGGGGGAAGGGCATTCAGTACTTC CASSSLLAGGKGIQYF
. TRBD1 TRBJ2-7 TRBV29-1 TGCAGCGTCACTCGGGGGGACAGGGTTATGGAGCAGTACTTC CSVTRGDRVMEQYF
. . TRBJ1-2 TRBV4-2 TGTGCCAGCAGCCATGCCCAAGGGGGTAGCTATGGCTACACCTTC CASSHAQGGSYGYTF
. . TRBJ1-1 TRBV18 TGTGCCAGCTCCAATGAGCGGACTGAAGCTTTCTTT CASSNERTEAFF
. . TRBJ1-6 TRBV10-3 TGTGCCATCAGCCGGGAGCAGGGTAATTCACCCCTCCACTTT CAISREQGNSPLHF
. . TRBJ1-2 TRBV4-3 TGCGCCAGCAGCCAAGATTTCTTTCATGGCTACACCTTC CASSQDFFHGYTF
. TRBD1 TRBJ2-1 TRBV10-3 TGTGCCATCTCTCTAGGGACAGGGAAGGTCTTC CAISLGTGKVF
. . TRBJ1-6 TRBV20-1 TGCAGTGTGGGCAGTTATTCACCCCTCCACTTT CSVGSYSPLHF
. . TRBJ1-6 TRBV19 TGTGCCAGTACGTCCCTTAATTCACCCCTCCACTTT CASTSLNSPLHF
. . TRBJ1-4 TRBV23-1 TGCGCCAGCAGTCAACCGGGACACCCAATTAATGAAAAACTGTTTTTT CASSQPGHPINEKLFF
. TRBD1 TRBJ1-2 TRBV19 TGTGCCAGTAGTAGAACAACAGGGGCATATGGCTACACCTTC CASSRTTGAYGYTF
. . TRBJ2-3 TRBV7-9 TGTGCCAGCAGAGGACCCAGCGGGGATACGCAGTATTTT CASRGPSGDTQYF
. TRBD1 TRBJ2-5 TRBV11-2 TGTGCCAGCAGCTCGGACAGGGAAGAGACCCAGTACTTC CASSSDREETQYF
. TRBD1 TRBJ2-2 TRBV2 TGTGCCAGCAGGGTGACAGGGACCACCGGGGAGCTGTTTTTT CASRVTGTTGELFF
. TRBD1 TRBJ1-2 TRBV11-1 TGTGCCAGCAGCTTCGGACAGGGGGCGAGTGGCTACACCTTC CASSFGQGASGYTF
. TRBD1 TRBJ1-6 TRBV5-1 TGCGCCAGCAGCTCCCGACAGGGGAATTCACCCCTCCACTTT CASSSRQGNSPLHF
. TRBD1 TRBJ1-6 TRBV7-6 TGTGCCAGCAGCTTAGTTGAGGGGGCGAGCTCCTATAATTCACCCCTCCACTTT CASSLVEGASSYNSPLHF
few TRBD1 TRBJ1-5 TRBV10-3 TGTGCCATCAGTGAGGGGGTGACAGGGAATCAGCCCCAGCATTTT CAISEGVTGNQPQHF
few . TRBJ1-5 TRBV7-9 TGTGCCAGCAGCTTTGAGTCAACAGGCCGATTCGGCAATCAGCCCCAGCATTTT CASSFESTGRFGNQPQHF
. TRBD1 TRBJ2-7 TRBV7-2 TGTGCCAGCAGCTTAGGGACAGGACTGACCTACGAGCAGTACTTC CASSLGTGLTYEQYF
. . TRBJ1-1 TRBV11-2 TGTGCCAGCAGCTTAGGCAGAAACACTGAAGCTTTCTTT CASSLGRNTEAFF
. TRBD2 TRBJ2-3 TRBV11-2 TGTGCCAGCAGCTTATGGCTAGCGGGGGCGTATCGGGCCACAGATACGCAGTATTTT CASSLWLAGAYRATDTQYF
. TRBD2 TRBJ2-5 TRBV7-2 TGTGCCAGCAGCGAGGACTGGGGACTAGCGGAGAACAAAGAGACCCAGTACTTC CASSEDWGLAENKETQYF
. . TRBJ2-3 TRBV11-1 TGTGCCAGCAGCTTTAACACAGATACGCAGTATTTT CASSFNTDTQYF
once TRBD1 TRBJ1-5 TRBV18 TGTGCCAGCTCCAGGGACAGGAATGAGCCCCAGCATTTT CASSRDRNEPQHF
once . TRBJ1-5 TRBV4-2 TGTGCCCGTCCTTGGCCCCAGCATTTT CARPWPQHF
. TRBD1 TRBJ2-7 TRBV6-5 TGTGCCAGCAGTTACGGACAGGGAGTCGGCGAGCAGTACTTC CASSYGQGVGEQYF
. . TRBJ2-7 TRBV28 TGTGCCAGCCAAACTACTCAGGGTTTTGGGTACGAGCAGTACTTC CASQTTQGFGYEQYF
. TRBD2 TRBJ2-5 TRBV7-2 TGTGCCAGCAGCTCAGGACTAGCGGGGGGCCAAGAGACCCAGTACTTC CASSSGLAGGQETQYF
. TRBD2 TRBJ2-3 TRBV7-2 TGTGCCAGCAGCTCGCGGGGGACTTCACCTACAGATACGCAGTATTTT CASSSRGTSPTDTQYF
. . TRBJ2-7 TRBV5-1 TGCGCCAGCAGTGGGGACTCCACCTACGAGCAGTACTTC CASSGDSTYEQYF
. TRBD1 TRBJ1-2 TRBV6-5 TGTGCCAGCAGTTCCCTGGGACAGGGCTATGGCTACACCTTC CASSSLGQGYGYTF
. TRBD1 TRBJ2-7 TRBV7-3 TGTGCCAGCAGCTTAAGGCCGTGGACAGGGGAAGACGAGCAGTACTTC CASSLRPWTGEDEQYF
. TRBD1 TRBJ1-1 TRBV6-1 TGTGCCAGCAGTGCCCCAGGGGGCGCAAGCACTGAAGCTTTCTTT CASSAPGGASTEAFF
. . TRBJ2-2 TRBV5-1 TGCGCCAGCAGCTTGGCCGTTACCGGGGAGCTGTTTTTT CASSLAVTGELFF
. . TRBJ1-1 TRBV7-2 TGTGCCAGCAGCTTTGCGGGGGCGGGTACTGAAGCTTTCTTT CASSFAGAGTEAFF
. TRBD1 TRBJ1-1 TRBV28 TGTGCCAGCAGTAGAGTATTGGACAGGGAAGCTTTCTTT CASSRVLDREAFF
. TRBD1 TRBJ2-1 TRBV28 TGTGCCAGCAGAAGACAGGGAAGCAATGAGCAGTTCTTC CASRRQGSNEQFF
. . TRBJ2-7 TRBV6-1 TGTGCCAGCAGCTACCAACCCCGGGGTTCCTACGAGCAGTACTTC CASSYQPRGSYEQYF
. TRBD2 TRBJ2-5 TRBV4-1 TGCGCCAGCAGCCAAGGCGCGGGGGGCGCACAAGAGACCCAGTACTTC CASSQGAGGAQETQYF
. . TRBJ2-4 TRBV2 TGTGCCAGCAGTGAAGTCCCGTCGGTGAACATTCAGTACTTC CASSEVPSVNIQYF
. TRBD2 TRBJ2-7 TRBV27 TGTGCCAGCACCAGGGCGGGAGGGTCCTACGAGCAGTACTTC CASTRAGGSYEQYF
once . TRBJ1-3 TRBV9 TGTGCCAGCAGCGTAGCTGCCGGGGAGGGCACCATATATTTT CASSVAAGEGTIYF
once . TRBJ2-7 TRBV11-2 TGTGCCAGCAGCCCCGGACAAGCCTACGAGCAGTACTTC CASSPGQAYEQYF
once . TRBJ1-3 TRBV19 TGTGCCAGTAGTCACCCCCGGGGGTACTCTGGAAACACCATATATTTT CASSHPRGYSGNTIYF